These 21 T cell receptor beta chains originate from one sample sequenced in a study of blood T cell repertoires in COVID-19. The repertoire was sequenced with immunoSEQ multiplex PCR; TCRdb's copy has only in-frame clones and lacks some. The repertoire holds 90,000 to 150,000 clones, with around 91% as singletons. Sequencing was performed on peripheral blood. These receptors were taken from a man between 65 and 85 years old with active or convalescent COVID-19.

The chain combines TRBV11-2 with TRBJ1-4, with TRBD1 identical over 8 bases. Germline trimming cut 1 base from V and 7 bases from J; bases unmatched to any gene: 8. This CDR3 has 16 residues. The germline CDR1 and CDR2 sequences are SGHAT and FQNNGV. CDR3 protein: CASSLGPQGAGEKLFF. The DNA of the CDR3 is TGTGCCAGCAGCTTAGGGCCCCAGGGGGCGGGTGAAAAACTGTTTTTT.

This chain joins TRBV14 and TRBJ2-2; 7 bases match TRBD1. The CDR3 contains 14 residues. The germline gives CDR1 SGHDN, CDR2 FVKESK. The V and J ends lost 0 bases and 6 bases, in that order; junction bases with no gene match: 1. DNA for the CDR3: TGTGCCAGCAGCCAAGATCAGGGGGCCGGGGAGCTGTTTTTT. It translates to CASSQDQGAGELFF.

The V and J genes are TRBV6-5 and TRBJ1-3; 8 positions agree with TRBD1. The CDR3 contains 16 residues. Per the germline V gene, CDR1 is MNHEY and CDR2 is SVGAGI. Germline trimming cut 4 bases from V and 0 bases from J; bases unmatched to any gene: 5. CDR3 bases: TGTGCCAGCAGTTTACAGGGGGTCATCTCTGGAAACACCATATATTTT. Encoded protein: CASSLQGVISGNTIYF.

The chain has TRBV6-5 and TRBJ2-1, with D tentatively TRBD2 (6 bases). From germline, CDR1 is MNHEY and CDR2 SVGAGI. There are 14 residues in the CDR3. The V and J ends lost 5 bases and 11 bases respectively, with 19 bases between them. CDR3 in DNA: TGTGCCAGCAGTCCGGGGGAATGGGGTAATAAGCAGTTCTTC. Protein product: CASSPGEWGNKQFF.

V gene TRBV27 combines with J gene TRBJ2-1, with TRBD1 matching over 8 bases. CDR1 and CDR2 (germline): MNHEY, SMNVEV (reference sequence). V shed 3 bases, J shed 0 bases, and the junction held 10 bases outside the gene matches. This CDR3 has 18 residues. The CDR3 DNA sequence: TGTGCCAGCAGTTTGACTGGACAGGGTAGGAGCTCCTACAATGAGCAGTTCTTC. Residues: CASSLTGQGRSSYNEQFF.

The chain couples TRBV19 to TRBJ1-5; D call uncertain. Per the germline V gene, CDR1 is LNHDA and CDR2 is SQIVND (reference sequence). This CDR3 has 14 amino acids. Trimming took off 7 bases at V and 6 bases at J, with 16 bases between the two ends. Here the CDR3 reads CASIRRGGGQPQHF. CDR3 DNA sequence: TGTGCCAGTATCCGACGGGGAGGCGGTCAGCCCCAGCATTTT.

The chain has TRBV7-6 and TRBJ1-3, with 8 bases identical to TRBD1. Unmatched junction bases numbered 9, after V lost 4 bases and J lost 1 base. The CDR3 loop spans 17 amino acids. The germline V gene encodes CDR1 SGHVS and CDR2 FNYEAQ. CDR3 in DNA: TGTGCCAGCAGCTCGAGGACAGGGCACTCATCTGGAAACACCATATATTTT. As protein: CASSSRTGHSSGNTIYF. The variable domain in full, completed from reference TRBV7-6 and TRBJ1-3, reads GAGVSQSPRYKVTKRGQDVALRCDPISGHVSLYWYRQALGQGPEFLTYFNYEAQQDKSGLPNDRFSAERPEGSISTLTIQRTEQRDSAMYRCASSSRTGHSSGNTIYFGEGSWLTVV.

The gene calls are TRBV2 and TRBJ1-2; possible D gene TRBD1, 6 bases. Trimming left V 5 bases short and J 4 bases short, with 20 bases between. Germline V gives CDR1 SNHLY, CDR2 FYNNEI. The CDR3 length is 16 residues. The DNA of the CDR3 is TGTGCCAGCAGTCCTCTACAGGGTGGGTTAGGCTATGGCTACACCTTC. This gives the protein CASSPLQGGLGYGYTF.

The V and J genes are TRBV27 and TRBJ2-1; weak D call: TRBD2 (6 bases). Germline lookup yields CDR1 MNHEY and CDR2 SMNVEV (reference sequence). CDR3 length: 13 amino acids. With 7 bases removed from V and 6 bases from J, the gap between germline ends came to 13 bases. The CDR3 DNA sequence: TGTGCCAGCACGTCAATCGGGGGCAATGAGCAGTTCTTC. The encoded protein is CASTSIGGNEQFF.

This rearrangement joins TRBV6-5 to TRBJ2-7; a weak D match, TRBD1 (6 bases). V was shortened by 0 bases and J by 0 bases, with 12 bases between the two germline ends. There are 16 residues in the CDR3. Looked up from germline, CDR1 is MNHEY and CDR2 is SVGAGI. CDR3 loop: CASSYSPDRPSYEQYF. CDR3 coding DNA: TGTGCCAGCAGTTACTCGCCCGACAGGCCCTCCTACGAGCAGTACTTC.

The chain joins TRBV10-2 to TRBJ1-4, with a weak D call TRBD1 (5 bases). Trimming stripped 7 bases from V and 3 bases from J, with 9 bases between. CDR3 length equals 13 residues. The V gene's germline CDR1 is WSHSY and CDR2 SAAADI. The CDR3 region has the DNA TGCGCCAGCATCGGGGGATCTAATGAAAAACTGTTTTTT. Encoded protein: CASIGGSNEKLFF.

The CDR3 spells CSAAHRPEAFF. The DNA for the CDR3 is TGCAGTGCCGCACACCGTCCTGAAGCTTTCTTT. The rearrangement uses TRBV20-1 and TRBJ1-1, with D uncertain. Per germline, CDR1 DFQATT and CDR2 SNEGSKA (reference sequence). The CDR3 covers 11 residues. V lost 6 bases to trimming and J lost 6 bases, with 11 bases between them.

This rearrangement joins TRBV28 to TRBJ1-3; weak D call: TRBD1 (6 bases). V was pared by 8 bases and J by 0 bases, with 20 bases between. Germline CDR1 is MDHEN and CDR2 is SYDVKM. This CDR3 has 17 residues. The CDR3 DNA reads TGTGCCAGCTTGCCCCTGGGAGGGGGGAGCTCTGGAAACACCATATATTTT. This translates into CASLPLGGGSSGNTIYF.

With respect to this clone: The same CDR3 is also encoded by other DNA sequences in this sample. This rearrangement joins TRBV19 to TRBJ1-1; tentatively, D is TRBD1 (5 bases). This CDR3 has 14 residues. In germline, CDR1 is LNHDA, CDR2 SQIVND (reference sequence). The V end lost 1 base, the J end lost 2 bases, and 8 bases lay between the germline ends. The CDR3 here is CASSIGGGNTEAFF. Written as DNA, the CDR3 is TGTGCCAGTAGTATAGGCGGGGGAAACACTGAAGCTTTCTTT.

The chain joins TRBV19 to TRBJ1-1; TRBD1 is a possible D gene (6 bases). Germline CDR1 reads LNHDA; CDR2 reads SQIVND (reference sequence). V gave up 9 bases and J gave up 8 bases, with 19 bases separating them. This CDR3 spans 13 amino acids. CDR3 amino acids: CASGPPGGREAFF. In nucleotides, the CDR3 is TGTGCCAGCGGCCCCCCGGGGGGCCGAGAAGCTTTCTTT.

The chain recombines TRBV19 with TRBJ2-3; TRBD2 aligns across 12 bases. Trimming took 5 bases from V and 3 from J; bases not matched to a gene: 3. The germline V gene has CDR1 LNHDA and CDR2 SQIVND (reference sequence). The CDR3 is 15 residues long. For the CDR3, the DNA is TGTGCCAGTAGTGCCCTAGCGGGAGGGACAGATACGCAGTATTTT. Protein product: CASSALAGGTDTQYF.

The chain couples TRBV5-1 to TRBJ2-6; D is perhaps TRBD1 (6 bases). This CDR3 has 16 residues. Germline V gene sequence: CDR1 SGHRS, CDR2 YFSETQ. Trimming stripped 0 bases from V and 0 bases from J, with 7 bases between. The DNA of the CDR3 is TGCGCCAGCAGCTTGGGGACAGCCTCTGGGGCCAACGTCCTGACTTTC. Translated, it gives CASSLGTASGANVLTF.

This clone was seen a single time. V usage is TRBV5-1 and J usage is TRBJ1-1, with 7 bases fitting TRBD1. J lost 2 bases, V lost 4 bases, and 8 bases had no gene match. Germline V lookup: CDR1 SGHRS, CDR2 YFSETQ. This CDR3 contains 15 residues. The DNA of the CDR3 is TGCGCCAGCAGCGGCGGGACAGCCGTTAACACTGAAGCTTTCTTT. Amino acid sequence: CASSGGTAVNTEAFF.

V usage is TRBV7-2 and J usage is TRBJ1-2; D uncertain. This CDR3 contains 12 residues. The V end was cut by 4 bases, the J end by 4 bases, with 7 bases between. The germline CDR1 and CDR2 sequences are SGHTA and FQGNSA. The CDR3: CASSSTFYGYTF. The CDR3 nucleotides are TGTGCCAGCAGCTCGACTTTCTATGGCTACACCTTC.

The CDR3 DNA reads TGCGCCAGCAGCTTGATAACGGGCTCTGGGGCCAACGTCCTGACTTTC. Its translation: CASSLITGSGANVLTF. The genes are TRBV5-1 and TRBJ2-6; D ambiguous. Looked up from germline, CDR1 is SGHRS and CDR2 is YFSETQ. The V and J ends lost 1 base and 0 bases respectively, with 8 bases between them. This CDR3 is 16 amino acids long.

The V call is TRBV3-1 (or the pseudogene TRBV3-2), the J call TRBJ1-1; tentative D call: TRBD1 (5 bases). Per germline, CDR1 LGHDT and CDR2 YNNKEL (reference sequence). The CDR3 is 16 residues long. V lost 3 bases and J lost 4, with 18 bases in between. In DNA, the CDR3 is TGTGCCAGCAGCCAGGATGGGGGGGGTGGAGGCACTGAAGCTTTCTTT. Its protein is CASSQDGGGGGTEAFF.